The 4 T cell receptor beta chains in this list originate from one sample, sequenced in a study of cytomegalovirus exposure and HLA in healthy donors. Primers included in the PCR were 60 Vbeta and 13 Jbeta primers. The assay was immunoSEQ multiplex PCR, and TCRdb's table has in-frame clones only and misses some. The sample shows around 180,000 clones, approximately 81% of them seen only once. Sequenced: PBMCs. These receptors were taken from a woman in her late teens or twenties in good health and CMV-seropositive.

V and J are TRBV30 and TRBJ2-3; 7 bases are a match to TRBD2. Germline lookup yields CDR1 GTSNPN and CDR2 SVGIG (reference sequence). V lost 0 bases and J lost 7; bases outside the gene matches: 1. The CDR3 runs to 12 residues. CDR3 bases: TGTGCCTGGAGTGTAGCGGGGAATACGCAGTATTTT. It translates to CAWSVAGNTQYF.

V is TRBV7-2 and J is TRBJ2-3; 7 nucleotides agree with TRBD2. The CDR3 covers 16 residues. Germline loops: CDR1 SGHTA, CDR2 FQGNSA. The V and J ends lost 6 bases and 4 bases, in that order; junction bases with no gene match: 13. The CDR3 is CASSGEWRGKSDTQYF. Written as DNA, the CDR3 is TGTGCCAGCAGTGGAGAGTGGCGGGGGAAGTCAGATACGCAGTATTTT.

The gene calls are TRBV6-5 and TRBJ2-5, with D perhaps TRBD2 (5 bases). Germline CDR1 MNHEY, CDR2 SVGAGI. The V end lost 0 bases, the J end lost 5 bases, and 13 bases lay between the germline ends. The CDR3 runs 15 residues. The CDR3 DNA sequence: TGTGCCAGCAGTTACTCGAAGGTGTCGGGGGAGACCCAGTACTTC. As protein: CASSYSKVSGETQYF.

The chain has TRBV6-6 and TRBJ1-2; 9 bases agree with TRBD1. V shed 10 bases and J 5 bases; nucleotides not matched to a gene: 8. Germline CDR1 is MNHNY and CDR2 is SVGAGI (reference sequence). This CDR3 has 13 residues. CDR3 sequence reads: CATQWDRDYGYTF. The CDR3 DNA reads TGTGCCACCCAATGGGACAGGGATTATGGCTACACCTTC.